These T cell receptor beta chains were read from a single sample in a study of blood T cells in healthy people across ages. TCRdb re-derived calls from the 5' RACE reads in MiXCR, one entry per CDR3 protein. This sample yields fewer than 1,000,000 distinct CDR3 sequences, of which about half are seen a single time; around a sixth belongs to the top ten. The sample taken for sequencing was blood. The source of these receptors is a man older than 75 in good health. Each CDR3 is given with its conserved first and last residue. D genes are given only for firm matches. Clone sizes are given selectively: once, few, many, or a class where the clone is expanded.

D: .; size: .; J: TRBJ2-2; V: TRBV19; CDR3: CASSIGPDGGELFF; DNA: TGTGCCAGTAGTATCGGACCAGACGGCGGGGAGCTGTTTTTT
D: .; size: .; J: TRBJ1-5; V: TRBV12-3/TRBV12-4; CDR3: CASSLRQTGSQPQHF; DNA: TGTGCCAGCAGCCTGAGACAGACTGGGAGTCAGCCCCAGCATTTT
D: TRBD2; size: .; J: TRBJ2-3; V: TRBV12-3/TRBV12-4; CDR3: CASSTSGRYADTQYF; DNA: TGTGCCAGTTCGACTAGCGGGAGATATGCAGATACGCAGTATTTT
D: .; size: few; J: TRBJ2-1; V: TRBV11-2; CDR3: CASRLTEFSYNEQFF; DNA: TGTGCCAGCAGGCTTACAGAGTTCTCCTACAATGAGCAGTTCTTC
D: TRBD1; size: .; J: TRBJ1-2; V: TRBV6-2/TRBV6-3; CDR3: CASTRSGQGPPGYTF; DNA: TGTGCCAGCACCCGGTCGGGACAGGGGCCGCCTGGCTACACCTTC
D: TRBD2; size: .; J: TRBJ2-5; V: TRBV11-3; CDR3: CASSRAGEETQYF; DNA: TGTGCCAGCAGCCGAGCGGGAGAAGAGACCCAGTACTTC
D: .; size: .; J: TRBJ2-1; V: TRBV12-3/TRBV12-4; CDR3: CASSLRVDWGNEQFF; DNA: TGTGCCAGCAGTTTAAGGGTAGACTGGGGTAATGAGCAGTTCTTC
D: .; size: few; J: TRBJ1-1; V: TRBV7-3; CDR3: CASSYSGAGTEAFF; DNA: TGTGCCAGCAGCTACAGTGGGGCTGGCACTGAAGCTTTCTTT
D: TRBD2; size: many; J: TRBJ2-1; V: TRBV7-2; CDR3: CASSFPSGRAFGRSYNEQFF; DNA: TGTGCCAGCAGCTTCCCTAGCGGGAGGGCCTTCGGGCGCTCCTACAATGAGCAGTTCTTC
D: .; size: few; J: TRBJ2-5; V: TRBV5-1; CDR3: CASSLTPGAETQYF; DNA: TGCGCCAGCAGCTTGACCCCAGGGGCAGAGACCCAGTACTTC
D: TRBD1; size: .; J: TRBJ2-3; V: TRBV5-1; CDR3: CASSLGDREADTQYF; DNA: TGCGCCAGCAGCTTGGGGGACAGGGAGGCAGATACGCAGTATTTT
D: TRBD2; size: .; J: TRBJ2-7; V: TRBV28; CDR3: CASRGLAGDSSQYF; DNA: TGTGCCAGCAGGGGACTAGCGGGTGATTCGTCGCAGTACTTC
D: .; size: .; J: TRBJ2-7; V: TRBV28; CDR3: CASGGREETQYF; DNA: TGTGCCAGCGGGGGGCGTGAGGAAACCCAGTACTTC
D: TRBD2; size: .; J: TRBJ2-3; V: TRBV20-1; CDR3: CSARGTSGTSSTDTQYF; DNA: TGCAGTGCTAGAGGGACTAGCGGGACCTCTAGCACGGATACGCAGTATTTT
D: TRBD1; size: .; J: TRBJ2-5; V: TRBV28; CDR3: CASSSPATGTETQYF; DNA: TGTGCCAGCAGTTCCCCGGCGACAGGGACGGAGACCCAGTACTTC
D: .; size: .; J: TRBJ2-2; V: TRBV6-1; CDR3: CASSPGWAGELFF; DNA: TGTGCCAGCAGTCCAGGGTGGGCCGGGGAGCTGTTTTTT
D: TRBD2; size: .; J: TRBJ2-3; V: TRBV7-6; CDR3: CASSAGTSGASTDTQYF; DNA: TGTGCCAGCAGCGCGGGGACTAGCGGGGCTAGCACGGATACGCAGTATTTT
D: TRBD2; size: .; J: TRBJ2-7; V: TRBV7-3; CDR3: CASSVTSANNEQYF; DNA: TGTGCCAGCAGCGTAACTAGCGCCAACAATGAGCAGTACTTC
D: .; size: few; J: TRBJ1-2; V: TRBV20-1; CDR3: CSARDSSYGYTF; DNA: TGCAGTGCTAGGGACAGTAGCTATGGCTACACCTTC
D: TRBD2; size: .; J: TRBJ2-7; V: TRBV20-1; CDR3: CSARVTSGRYEQYF; DNA: TGCAGTGCTAGAGTAACTAGCGGGAGGTACGAGCAGTACTTC
D: .; size: .; J: TRBJ2-1; V: TRBV5-1; CDR3: CASSSGTLNNNEQFF; DNA: TGCGCCAGCAGCTCCGGAACTCTGAACAACAATGAGCAGTTCTTC
D: TRBD2; size: .; J: TRBJ2-3; V: TRBV29-1; CDR3: CGVEVSGRFRDTQYF; DNA: TGCGGCGTTGAGGTTAGCGGGAGGTTCCGGGATACGCAGTATTTT
D: .; size: .; J: TRBJ2-1; V: TRBV4-3; CDR3: CASSQDLRVGPSNEQFF; DNA: TGCGCCAGCAGCCAAGATCTTAGGGTGGGACCTTCCAATGAGCAGTTCTTC
D: .; size: .; J: TRBJ2-1; V: TRBV29-1; CDR3: CSVGGAGIRREQFF; DNA: TGCAGCGTTGGGGGGGCGGGAATAAGACGGGAGCAGTTCTTC
D: TRBD2; size: few; J: TRBJ2-1; V: TRBV24-1; CDR3: CATSDLPGLAAYNEQFF; DNA: TGTGCCACCAGTGATTTGCCGGGACTAGCGGCCTACAATGAGCAGTTCTTC
D: .; size: few; J: TRBJ2-5; V: TRBV9; CDR3: CASSIRTGGQETQYF; DNA: TGTGCCAGCAGCATCCGGACGGGCGGCCAAGAGACCCAGTACTTC
D: .; size: few; J: TRBJ2-7; V: TRBV21-1; CDR3: CASSRDRGTFEQYF; DNA: TGTGCCAGCAGCAGGGACAGGGGAACCTTCGAGCAGTACTTC
D: .; size: .; J: TRBJ2-3; V: TRBV7-9; CDR3: CSSKQRTDTQYF; DNA: TGTTCCAGCAAGCAGCGCACAGATACGCAGTATTTT
D: .; size: medium-sized; J: TRBJ2-1; V: TRBV2; CDR3: CASSDDGGAYNEQFF; DNA: TGTGCCAGCAGTGATGACGGGGGCGCCTACAATGAGCAGTTCTTC
D: TRBD1; size: few; J: TRBJ2-3; V: TRBV29-1; CDR3: CSVDQGDRDADTQYF; DNA: TGCAGCGTCGATCAAGGTGACAGGGATGCAGATACGCAGTATTTT
D: .; size: .; J: TRBJ1-1; V: TRBV20-1; CDR3: CSARQIGRYTEAFF; DNA: TGCAGTGCCCGCCAGATCGGGCGGTACACTGAAGCTTTCTTT
D: .; size: few; J: TRBJ2-1; V: TRBV6-6; CDR3: CASPGVAHNEQFF; DNA: TGTGCCAGTCCCGGGGTCGCCCACAATGAGCAGTTCTTC
D: TRBD2; size: many; J: TRBJ2-3; V: TRBV29-1; CDR3: CSVLQREGGTDTQYF; DNA: TGCAGCGTTCTTCAGCGGGAGGGGGGCACAGATACGCAGTATTTT
D: TRBD2; size: .; J: TRBJ2-7; V: TRBV18; CDR3: CASSPETSGSGYEQYF; DNA: TGTGCCAGCTCACCAGAGACTAGCGGGAGTGGGTACGAGCAGTACTTC
D: .; size: few; J: TRBJ2-7; V: TRBV7-2; CDR3: CASSLVTTTNEQYF; DNA: TGTGCCAGCAGCTTAGTAACCACAACCAATGAGCAGTACTTC
D: .; size: few; J: TRBJ2-1; V: TRBV11-2; CDR3: CASSEPGPYNEQFF; DNA: TGTGCCAGCAGCGAACCGGGACCCTACAATGAGCAGTTCTTC
D: TRBD1; size: few; J: TRBJ1-2; V: TRBV7-3; CDR3: CASSLIRDSLDRSGYTF; DNA: TGTGCCAGCAGCTTAATCCGGGACAGCCTTGACAGAAGTGGCTACACCTTC
D: .; size: .; J: TRBJ2-7; V: TRBV5-6; CDR3: CASSLLSAVISYEQYF; DNA: TGTGCCAGCAGCTTGTTATCGGCGGTGATTTCCTACGAGCAGTACTTC
D: TRBD2; size: .; J: TRBJ2-3; V: TRBV12-3/TRBV12-4; CDR3: CASRNRWDYTDTQYF; DNA: TGTGCCAGCAGAAACCGATGGGACTACACAGATACGCAGTATTTT
D: .; size: many; J: TRBJ1-5; V: TRBV6-6; CDR3: CASSYGQDQPQHF; DNA: TGTGCCAGCAGTTACGGCCAGGATCAGCCCCAGCATTTT
D: .; size: few; J: TRBJ1-5; V: TRBV12-3/TRBV12-4; CDR3: CASSSEGNQPQHF; DNA: TGTGCCAGCAGTTCGGAGGGTAATCAGCCCCAGCATTTT
D: .; size: .; J: TRBJ2-1; V: TRBV24-1; CDR3: CATSDPARPPQDEQFF; DNA: TGTGCCACCAGTGATCCCGCTCGCCCGCCTCAGGATGAGCAGTTCTTC
D: .; size: .; J: TRBJ1-2; V: TRBV3-1; CDR3: CASNQGGYTGFGYTF; DNA: TGTGCCAGCAACCAAGGGGGATATACAGGGTTTGGCTACACCTTC
D: .; size: few; J: TRBJ2-1; V: TRBV6-1; CDR3: CASSERVPLSSYNEQFF; DNA: TGTGCCAGCAGTGAACGGGTTCCCTTAAGCTCCTACAATGAGCAGTTCTTC
D: .; size: many; J: TRBJ2-5; V: TRBV20-1; CDR3: CSAREGGIQETQYF; DNA: TGCAGTGCTAGAGAAGGGGGAATCCAAGAGACCCAGTACTTC
D: .; size: many; J: TRBJ2-1; V: TRBV29-1; CDR3: CSVPWAYEQFF; DNA: TGCAGCGTCCCGTGGGCATATGAGCAGTTCTTC
D: .; size: few; J: TRBJ2-1; V: TRBV7-2; CDR3: CASSLAQNSYNEQFF; DNA: TGTGCCAGCAGCTTAGCCCAGAACTCCTACAATGAGCAGTTCTTC
D: .; size: .; J: TRBJ2-1; V: TRBV7-8; CDR3: CASSFPRGGSSYNEQFF; DNA: TGTGCCAGCAGCTTCCCTAGGGGCGGAAGCTCCTACAATGAGCAGTTCTTC
D: TRBD1; size: .; J: TRBJ1-6; V: TRBV6-1; CDR3: CASSEVVGTANSPLHF; DNA: TGTGCCAGCAGTGAAGTAGTGGGGACAGCGAATTCACCCCTCCACTTT